This TCR beta chain appears in the sequencing data of a study of vaccination effects on CD4 cells after COVID-19. Overall study findings and caveats: Few convalescent patients were studied, and early post-infection samples were lacking.

Clones were sequenced by immunoSEQ multiplex PCR, and TCRdb holds only the in-frame ones, with some missing. Of over 7,500 clones listed, about four fifths are singletons. This CDR3 region has 14 residues. V lost 2 bases to trimming and J lost 5 bases, with 10 bases between them. Germline-derived CDR1 and CDR2 are SNHLY and FYNNEI. As for this clone: Antigen: not known.

Sequencing followed a ViraFEST assay step that expanded antigen-specific CD4+ T cells with viral peptide pools. Following 10 days of culture, CD4+ T cells were isolated. Neither prior SARS-CoV-2 infection nor positive nucleocapsid antibodies were present in the vaccine recipients. Cultures used more than 1.5 million PBMC per well, roughly 9.8 IU/ml IL-2 and about 10 ug/ml peptides. This sample comprised CD4+ T cells from PBMCs cultured with HCoV-229E spike peptides, obtained before COVID-19 vaccination. This receptor was obtained from a human donor who received a COVID-19 vaccine. The chain carries TRBV2 and TRBJ2-1, with a possible D match to TRBD2 (7 bases). The CDR3 DNA follows: TGTGCCAGCAGTGAAAGGGGGGGGGACAATGAGCAGTTCTTC. This gives the protein CASSERGGDNEQFF.